This T cell receptor (beta chain) was identified in a study of early T cells in non-severe SARS-CoV-2 infection. TCRdb re-derived calls from the 5' RACE reads in MiXCR, one entry per CDR3 protein. The table records 35,000 to 45,000 distinct CDR3 sequences, about 6% of them present only once. This clonotype was found many times. CDR3 length: 15 residues. J was trimmed by 1 base and V by 6 bases; bases with no gene match: 3. Germline CDR1 reads MNHEY; CDR2 reads SMNVEV (reference sequence). The rearrangement links TRBV27 to TRBJ2-2, with 9 bases matching TRBD1. Sample: whole blood, taken at baseline. This sequence was found in an adult who was a healthcare worker with PCR-confirmed SARS-CoV-2 infection or an uninfected control (not recorded which). In DNA form, the CDR3 reads TGTGCCAGCAGACGGGGACAGGGGAACACCGGGGAGCTGTTTTTT. It translates to CASRRGQGNTGELFF.